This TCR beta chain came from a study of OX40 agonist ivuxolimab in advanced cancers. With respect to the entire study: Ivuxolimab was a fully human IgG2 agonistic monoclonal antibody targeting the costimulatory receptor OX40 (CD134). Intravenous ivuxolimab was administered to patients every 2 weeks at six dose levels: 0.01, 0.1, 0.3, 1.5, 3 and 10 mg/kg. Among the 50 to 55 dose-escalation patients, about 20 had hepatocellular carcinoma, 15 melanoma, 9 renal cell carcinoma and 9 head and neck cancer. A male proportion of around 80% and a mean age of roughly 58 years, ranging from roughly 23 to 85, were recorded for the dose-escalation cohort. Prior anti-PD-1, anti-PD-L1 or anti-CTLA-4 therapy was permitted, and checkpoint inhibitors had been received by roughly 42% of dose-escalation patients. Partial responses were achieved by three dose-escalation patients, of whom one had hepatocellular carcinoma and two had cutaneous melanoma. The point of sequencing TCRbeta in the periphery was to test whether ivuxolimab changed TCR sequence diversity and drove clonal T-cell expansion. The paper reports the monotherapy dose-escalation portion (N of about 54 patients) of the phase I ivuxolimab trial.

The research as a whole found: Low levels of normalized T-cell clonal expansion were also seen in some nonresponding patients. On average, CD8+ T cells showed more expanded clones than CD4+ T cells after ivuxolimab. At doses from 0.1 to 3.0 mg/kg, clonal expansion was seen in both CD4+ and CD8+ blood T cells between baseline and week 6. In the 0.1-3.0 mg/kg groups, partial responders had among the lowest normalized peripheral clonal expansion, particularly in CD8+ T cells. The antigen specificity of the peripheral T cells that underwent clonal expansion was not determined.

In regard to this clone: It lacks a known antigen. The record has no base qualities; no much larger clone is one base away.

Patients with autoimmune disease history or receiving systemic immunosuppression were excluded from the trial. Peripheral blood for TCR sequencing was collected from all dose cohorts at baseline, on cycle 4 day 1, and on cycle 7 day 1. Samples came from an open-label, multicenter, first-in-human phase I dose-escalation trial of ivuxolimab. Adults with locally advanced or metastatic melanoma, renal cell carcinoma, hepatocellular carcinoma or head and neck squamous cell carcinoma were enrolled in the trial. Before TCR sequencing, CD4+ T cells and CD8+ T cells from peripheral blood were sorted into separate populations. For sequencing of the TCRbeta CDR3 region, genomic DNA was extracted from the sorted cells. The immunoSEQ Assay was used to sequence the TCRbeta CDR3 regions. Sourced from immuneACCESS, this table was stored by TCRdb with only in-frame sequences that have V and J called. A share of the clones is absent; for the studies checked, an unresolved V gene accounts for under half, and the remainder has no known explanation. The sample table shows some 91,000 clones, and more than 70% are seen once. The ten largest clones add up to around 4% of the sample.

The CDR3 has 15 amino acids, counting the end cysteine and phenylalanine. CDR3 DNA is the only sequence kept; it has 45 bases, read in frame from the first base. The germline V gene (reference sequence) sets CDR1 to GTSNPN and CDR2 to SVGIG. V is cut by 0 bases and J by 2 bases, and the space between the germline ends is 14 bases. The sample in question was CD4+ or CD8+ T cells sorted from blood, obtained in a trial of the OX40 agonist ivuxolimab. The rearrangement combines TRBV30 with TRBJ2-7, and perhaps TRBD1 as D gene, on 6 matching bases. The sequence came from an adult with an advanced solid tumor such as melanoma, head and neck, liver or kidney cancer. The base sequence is TGTGCCTGGAGTGTAGAACAGGGTATAACCTACGAGCAGTACTTC. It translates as CAWSVEQGITYEQYF.